This T cell receptor beta chain derives from a study of T cell changes during pregnancy in multiple sclerosis. Profiled with immunoSEQ multiplex PCR; TCRdb holds only in-frame clones, not every one. The sample holds about 26,000 clones; roughly 89% are singletons and the top ten take roughly 17%. V was trimmed by 3 bases and J by 6 bases, leaving 12 bases between them. This CDR3 region has 14 residues. Germline V gene data show CDR1 as MNHEY and CDR2 as SMNVEV (reference sequence). Here the sequenced sample was CD8+ T cells from peripheral blood mononuclear cells, taken in the second trimester of pregnancy. The sequence derives from a female donor with multiple sclerosis, enrolled in a pregnancy study. The chain joins TRBV27 to TRBJ2-1; D perhaps matches TRBD2 (5 bases). The CDR3 DNA sequence: TGTGCCAGCAGTTTTCCTAGCCCGACCAATGAGCAGTTCTTC. This translates into CASSFPSPTNEQFF.